This entry lists 32 T cell receptor beta chains sequenced from one sample in a study of blood T cell repertoires in COVID-19. Here immunoSEQ multiplex PCR was the method, and the copy in TCRdb shows in-frame clones only, minus some. The sample lists hundreds of thousands of clones; about nine tenths were seen once. Sequencing was done on a sample of peripheral blood. The receptors were gathered from a woman in her twenties or thirties with active or convalescent COVID-19.

With regard to this clone: A read error may produce the germline difference seen at one junction end. The chain links TRBV19 to TRBJ1-2; TRBD1 matches 7 bases. The CDR3 runs 12 residues. Germline CDR1 is LNHDA and CDR2 is SQIVND (reference sequence). CDR3 nucleotide sequence: TGTGCCAGTAGTATGTACAGGGGTCGGGTGTCGTTC. Its translation: CASSMYRGRVSF.

This chain connects TRBV11-2 to TRBJ1-2, with 9 bases matching TRBD1. The germline CDR1 and CDR2 sequences are SGHAT and FQNNGV. V lost 1 base, J lost 2 bases, and 5 bases stayed unmatched. The CDR3 length is 16 residues. This CDR3 is CASSLGDRDRNYGYTF. Written as DNA, the CDR3 is TGTGCCAGCAGCTTAGGGGACAGGGATAGGAACTATGGCTACACCTTC.

This clone was seen a handful of times. CDR3 in amino acids: CASSLEQNYGYTF. CDR3 in DNA: TGCGCCAGCAGCTTGGAACAAAACTATGGCTACACCTTC. V gene TRBV5-1 combines with J gene TRBJ1-2; no firm D call. V lost 0 bases, J lost 2 bases, and 5 bases lay in between. Germline V gene data show CDR1 as SGHRS and CDR2 as YFSETQ. The CDR3 consists of 13 residues.

The V gene is TRBV5-4, the J gene TRBJ2-1; TRBD2 matches 10 bases. With 4 bases clipped from V and 3 bases from J, the junction kept 7 bases outside the gene matches. Germline CDR1 is SGHNT and CDR2 is YYREEE (reference sequence). The CDR3 is 16 residues long. The CDR3: CASSGRTSGFYNEQFF. Written as DNA, the CDR3 is TGTGCCAGCAGCGGACGGACTAGCGGATTCTACAATGAGCAGTTCTTC.

The rearrangement uses TRBV4-1 and TRBJ2-3; 9 bases fit TRBD1. Germline trimming cut 0 bases from V and 5 bases from J; bases unmatched to any gene: 6. The CDR3 runs to 16 residues. CDR1 and CDR2 (germline): MGHRA, YSYEKL. CDR3 in amino acids: CASSQDGTGKLDTQYF. As DNA, the CDR3 is TGCGCCAGCAGCCAAGACGGGACAGGGAAATTAGATACGCAGTATTTT.

This chain connects TRBV11-2 to TRBJ1-2; no clear D. V lost 3 bases and J 2 bases, leaving 7 bases between the germline ends. The germline gives CDR1 SGHAT, CDR2 FQNNGV. The CDR3 spans 13 residues. The CDR3 coding sequence is TGTGCCAGCAGCTTCTCCTCCAACTATGGCTACACCTTC. Its protein is CASSFSSNYGYTF.

This sequence joins TRBV4-1 and TRBJ2-7; 11 nucleotides agree with TRBD2. V lost 1 base, J lost 6 bases, and 5 bases stayed unmatched. In germline, CDR1 is MGHRA, CDR2 YSYEKL. The CDR3 length is 15 residues. The CDR3 DNA follows: TGCGCCAGCAGCCAAGTAGCGGGAGGGCCCTCCGAGCAGTACTTC. It is translated as CASSQVAGGPSEQYF.

The CDR3 bases are TGTGCCAGCACCCCTGGGGACAGGGGGGGCTACACCTTC. Its protein product is CASTPGDRGGYTF. The chain is built from TRBV6-6 and TRBJ1-2; TRBD1 matches at 11 bases. V lost 7 bases, J lost 8 bases, and 6 bases stayed unmatched. This CDR3 has 13 amino acids. CDR1 MNHNY and CDR2 SVGAGI come from the germline V gene (reference sequence).

This clone has a single count. The chain has TRBV5-1 and TRBJ1-5; D gene unclear. CDR3 length: 17 amino acids. Per germline, CDR1 SGHRS and CDR2 YFSETQ. V lost 1 base to trimming and J lost 2 bases, with 16 bases between them. Written as DNA, the CDR3 is TGCGCCAGCAGCTTGTATCCGCCCGACGGAGGCAATCAGCCCCAGCATTTT. Amino acids: CASSLYPPDGGNQPQHF.

V and J are TRBV21-1 and TRBJ1-2; the table's TRBD1 call for D was not verified on the DNA. TRBV21-1 constitutes a pseudogene. The CDR3 consists of 12 residues. The CDR3 sequence: CASSKAGSGYTF. The DNA of the CDR3 is TGTGCCAGCAGCAAAGCTGGCTCTGGCTACACCTTC.

The chain links TRBV19 to TRBJ2-3; D possibly corresponds to TRBD2 (5 bases). The CDR3 consists of 17 residues. V lost 1 base, J lost 0 bases, and 14 bases lay in between. Germline V lookup: CDR1 LNHDA, CDR2 SQIVND (reference sequence). The CDR3 reads CASSIVVGGGSTDTQYF. The CDR3 region has the DNA TGTGCCAGTAGTATAGTGGTGGGTGGCGGGAGCACAGATACGCAGTATTTT. Combining the CDR3 with reference TRBV19 and TRBJ2-3 gives the whole variable domain DGGITQSPKYLFRKEGQNVTLSCEQNLNHDAMYWYRQDPGQGLRLIYYSQIVNDFQKGDIAEGYSVSREKKESFPLTVTSAQKNPTAFYLCASSIVVGGGSTDTQYFGPGTRLTVL.

This clone was recorded many times. J is TRBJ1-3 and V is TRBV3-1 (or the pseudogene TRBV3-2); weak D call: TRBD1 (6 bases). Trimming took off 2 bases at V and 0 bases at J, with 17 bases between the two ends. Germline CDR1 is LGHDT and CDR2 is YNNKEL (reference sequence). The CDR3 runs 18 residues. The DNA of the CDR3 is TGTGCCAGCAGCCAAACCTTTTCCAGGGGACACTCTGGAAACACCATATATTTT. The encoded protein is CASSQTFSRGHSGNTIYF.

The V call is TRBV5-1, the J call TRBJ1-2; D perhaps matches TRBD1 (6 bases). The CDR3 totals 13 residues. The V end was cut by 3 bases, the J end by 10 bases, with 16 bases between. CDR1 SGHRS and CDR2 YFSETQ come from the germline V gene. The CDR3 is CASSSDRSGIYTF. CDR3 sequence (DNA): TGCGCCAGCAGCTCCGACAGGTCGGGAATCTACACCTTC.

The J gene is TRBJ2-3, the V gene TRBV27; 11 bases are a match to TRBD2. CDR3 size: 15 residues. With V trimmed by 5 bases and J by 3 bases, 4 bases remained unmatched. Germline V CDR1 and CDR2: MNHEY, SMNVEV (reference sequence). The CDR3 coding sequence is TGTGCCAGCAGTCCTCGGACTAGCGGGACAGATACGCAGTATTTT. Its protein is CASSPRTSGTDTQYF.

The genes are TRBV6-1 and TRBJ1-4, with 7 positions matching TRBD1. CDR1 is MNHNS, CDR2 SASEGT, per germline. The J segment lost 4 bases and the V segment lost 1 base, leaving 9 bases of the junction unmatched. The CDR3 length is 17 residues. CDR3 DNA sequence: TGTGCCAGCAGTGAAGTTGACAGGGCTGGGGGTAATGAAAAACTGTTTTTT. Amino acids: CASSEVDRAGGNEKLFF.

V usage is TRBV28 and J usage is TRBJ1-1, with D perhaps TRBD1 (5 bases). V lost 6 bases to trimming and J lost 3 bases, with 17 bases between them. The CDR3 spans 15 residues. Germline V gene lookup returns CDR1 MDHEN and CDR2 SYDVKM. The CDR3 sequence is CASSSAGGEDTEAFF. Here the CDR3 DNA reads TGTGCCAGCAGCTCCGCCGGGGGGGAGGACACTGAAGCTTTCTTT.

The chain recombines TRBV6-6 with TRBJ2-7, with a possible D match to TRBD1 (6 bases). CDR3 length: 14 amino acids. Between the trimmed V and J ends, which lost 5 bases and 4 bases, there was a span of 15 bases. Germline CDR1 reads MNHNY; CDR2 reads SVGAGI (reference sequence). As DNA, the CDR3 is TGTGCCAGCAGTAACCGGGACAAGATATACGAGCAGTACTTC. Protein: CASSNRDKIYEQYF.

The rearrangement joins TRBV10-1 to TRBJ2-2, with D possibly being TRBD1 (6 bases). CDR3 length: 14 amino acids. V lost 4 bases and J lost 1, with 7 bases in between. CDR1 and CDR2 (germline): WNHNN, SYGVQD (reference sequence). The CDR3 loop reads CASSGGQNTGELFF. CDR3 bases: TGCGCCAGCAGTGGGGGACAGAACACCGGGGAGCTGTTTTTT.

The chain recombines TRBV5-1 with TRBJ1-1, with TRBD1 matching 8 bases. The CDR3 totals 16 residues. V shed 0 bases, J shed 3 bases, and the junction held 7 bases outside the gene matches. Germline CDR1 and CDR2: SGHRS and YFSETQ. The CDR3 reads CASSLDGTGGYTEAFF. The CDR3 region has the DNA TGCGCCAGCAGCTTGGACGGGACAGGCGGTTACACTGAAGCTTTCTTT. The whole variable domain, filled in from reference TRBV5-1 and TRBJ1-1, reads KAGVTQTPRYLIKTRGQQVTLSCSPISGHRSVSWYQQTPGQGLQFLFEYFSETQRNKGNFPGRFSGRQFSNSRSEMNVSTLELGDSALYLCASSLDGTGGYTEAFFGQGTRLTVV.

V and J are TRBV7-9 and TRBJ2-6; D is perhaps TRBD1 (5 bases). V was shortened by 5 bases and J by 1 base, with 18 bases between the two germline ends. The CDR3 runs 18 residues. CDR1 is SEHNR, CDR2 FQNEAQ, per germline (reference sequence). The CDR3: CASSTLGGASSGANVLTF. DNA for the CDR3: TGTGCCAGCAGCACCCTAGGTGGGGCCAGTTCTGGGGCCAACGTCCTGACTTTC.

Regarding this clone: Compared with germline, one end of the junction differs, possibly owing to a read error. This CDR3 is CARRPHGSSNSPLHF. CDR3 sequence (DNA): TGTGCCCGCAGACCCCATGGGAGCAGTAATTCACCCCTCCACTTT. The genes are TRBV27 and TRBJ1-6, with D uncertain. Germline V gene sequence: CDR1 MNHEY, CDR2 SMNVEV (reference sequence). CDR3 length: 15 residues.

The chain employs TRBV10-1 and TRBJ2-3; 7 positions agree with TRBD1. V dropped 0 bases and J dropped 0; count of bases not matched to a gene: 3. Looked up from germline, CDR1 is WNHNN and CDR2 is SYGVQD (reference sequence). The CDR3 consists of 16 residues. CDR3 in amino acids: CASSESTGQSTDTQYF. Written as DNA, the CDR3 is TGCGCCAGCAGTGAGTCGACAGGGCAGAGCACAGATACGCAGTATTTT.

V and J are TRBV2 and TRBJ1-5; no reliable D call. Trimming shortened V by 2 bases and J by 2 bases, and 10 bases separated the two germline ends. The length of the CDR3 is 15 residues. Per the germline V gene, CDR1 is SNHLY and CDR2 is FYNNEI. For the CDR3, the DNA is TGTGCCAGCAGTGAATGGGAGTCCGGCAATCAGCCCCAGCATTTT. This encodes CASSEWESGNQPQHF.

The chain recombines TRBV5-1 with TRBJ2-7; 11 bases are shared with TRBD2. This CDR3 comprises 18 residues. The germline V gene encodes CDR1 SGHRS and CDR2 YFSETQ. V was clipped by 4 bases and J by 1 base; unmatched bases: 13. Here the CDR3 reads CASSPSLAGGPRSYEQYF. For the CDR3, the DNA is TGCGCCAGCAGCCCATCTCTAGCGGGGGGCCCGAGATCCTACGAGCAGTACTTC. Complete variable domain (other parts from reference TRBV5-1 and TRBJ2-7): KAGVTQTPRYLIKTRGQQVTLSCSPISGHRSVSWYQQTPGQGLQFLFEYFSETQRNKGNFPGRFSGRQFSNSRSEMNVSTLELGDSALYLCASSPSLAGGPRSYEQYFGPGTRLTVT.

The chain joins TRBV5-6 to TRBJ2-4, with 8 bases lining up with TRBD2. CDR3 size: 14 residues. J lost 8 bases, V lost 4 bases, and 8 bases had no gene match. Per the germline V gene, CDR1 is SGHDT and CDR2 is YYEEEE. The CDR3 spells CASSRRGAKYIQYF. In nucleotides, the CDR3 is TGTGCCAGCAGCCGGCGGGGGGCTAAATACATTCAGTACTTC. Full variable domain (rest looked up from reference TRBV5-6 and TRBJ2-4): DAGVTQSPTHLIKTRGQQVTLRCSPKSGHDTVSWYQQALGQGPQFIFQYYEEEERQRGNFPDRFSGHQFPNYSSELNVNALLLGDSALYLCASSRRGAKYIQYFGAGTRLSVL.

This clone has only a few counts. The chain has TRBV19 and TRBJ1-2; the match to TRBD1 covers 7 bases. The CDR3 has 13 amino acids. J was trimmed by 6 bases and V by 5 bases; bases with no gene match: 6. The V gene's germline CDR1 is LNHDA and CDR2 SQIVND (reference sequence). CDR3 sequence reads: CASSSRQGDGYTF. In DNA form, the CDR3 reads TGTGCCAGTAGTTCAAGACAGGGAGATGGCTACACCTTC.

CDR3 residues: CASSGILKPQHF. DNA of the CDR3: TGTGCCAGTTCGGGGATATTGAAACCCCAGCATTTT. V usage is TRBV19 and J usage is TRBJ1-5; no clear D gene. Trimming pared 8 bases from V and 10 bases from J, leaving 15 bases between. This CDR3 has 12 amino acids. Germline V CDR1 and CDR2: LNHDA, SQIVND (reference sequence). Together with reference TRBV19 and TRBJ1-5, the CDR3 gives the full variable domain: DGGITQSPKYLFRKEGQNVTLSCEQNLNHDAMYWYRQDPGQGLRLIYYSQIVNDFQKGDIAEGYSVSREKKESFPLTVTSAQKNPTAFYLCASSGILKPQHFGDGTRLSIL.

This chain uses TRBV9 with TRBJ1-1; 9 nucleotides match TRBD1. The germline CDR1 and CDR2 sequences are SGDLS and YYNGEE. The CDR3 covers 14 residues. With V trimmed by 3 bases and J by 8 bases, 8 bases remained unmatched. The CDR3 loop is CASSAFPGTGEAFF. DNA for the CDR3: TGTGCCAGCAGCGCCTTCCCCGGGACAGGGGAAGCTTTCTTT.

The chain couples TRBV5-1 to TRBJ2-3; 7 bases are a match to TRBD1. The CDR3 is made up of 14 amino acids. In germline, CDR1 is SGHRS, CDR2 YFSETQ. V shed 4 bases, J shed 5 bases, and the junction held 7 bases outside the gene matches. This CDR3 reads CASSPGQEEDTQYF. The CDR3 region has the DNA TGCGCCAGCAGCCCCGGACAGGAGGAAGATACGCAGTATTTT.

The chain couples TRBV6-5 to TRBJ1-2; 7 bases are a match to TRBD1. This CDR3 spans 12 amino acids. V was pared by 5 bases and J by 7 bases, with 4 bases of the junction left unmatched. Germline V gene data show CDR1 as MNHEY and CDR2 as SVGAGI. The CDR3: CASSQRQGGYTF. CDR3 DNA sequence: TGTGCCAGCAGTCAGAGACAGGGTGGCTACACCTTC.

The chain uses TRBV7-6 and TRBJ2-7; TRBD1 aligns across 10 bases. CDR3 length: 16 amino acids. Per the germline V gene, CDR1 is SGHVS and CDR2 is FNYEAQ. The V segment lost 1 base and the J segment 2 bases; nucleotides outside the gene matches: 5. The CDR3 region has the DNA TGTGCCAGCAGCTTAGTTTCCGGACAGGGGGCCTACGAGCAGTACTTC. It translates to CASSLVSGQGAYEQYF.

The chain recombines TRBV7-8 with TRBJ2-7; D may be TRBD2 (5 bases). Germline V gene sequence: CDR1 SGHVS, CDR2 FQNEAQ. The V end was cut by 0 bases, the J end by 7 bases, with 16 bases between. The CDR3 is 15 residues long. CDR3 loop: CASSLAHDPTGEQYF. The CDR3 region has the DNA TGTGCCAGCAGCTTAGCACACGATCCAACGGGGGAGCAGTACTTC.